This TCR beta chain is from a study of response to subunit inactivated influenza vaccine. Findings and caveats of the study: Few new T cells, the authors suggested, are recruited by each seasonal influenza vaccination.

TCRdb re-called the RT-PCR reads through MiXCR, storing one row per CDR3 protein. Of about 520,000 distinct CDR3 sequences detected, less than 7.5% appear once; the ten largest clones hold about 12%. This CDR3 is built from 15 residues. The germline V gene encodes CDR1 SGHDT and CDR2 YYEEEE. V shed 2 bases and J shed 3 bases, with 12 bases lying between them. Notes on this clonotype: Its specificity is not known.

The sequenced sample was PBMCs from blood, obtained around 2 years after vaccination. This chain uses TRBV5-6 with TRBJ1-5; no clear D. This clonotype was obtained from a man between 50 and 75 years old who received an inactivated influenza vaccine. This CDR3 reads CASSLAGRINQPQHF. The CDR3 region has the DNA TGTGCCAGCAGCTTAGCAGGTCGGATCAATCAGCCCCAGCATTTT.